This T cell receptor beta chain was observed in a study of blood T cell repertoires in COVID-19. Study-level information: Donors in the United States, Italy and Spain gave samples during acute or convalescent COVID-19. PBMCs, B-cell-depleted T cells, or T cells were the source of the cDNA or gDNA that made up the material.

The CDR3 totals 16 residues. The germline V gene has CDR1 KGHSH and CDR2 LQKENI. Trimming stripped 2 bases from V and 0 bases from J, with 13 bases between. Sequenced by immunoSEQ multiplex PCR; TCRdb stores in-frame clones only, minus some. The top ten clones hold approximately 5.4% of a sample with about 160,000 clones, around 84% of them seen once. V is TRBV18 and J is TRBJ1-1, with TRBD1 as a possible D gene (5 bases). The sequenced sample consisted of PBMCs or T cells enriched from blood (not recorded which). The source is a man aged 40-49 years who had recovered from COVID-19. CDR3 sequence: CASSPGLGGMNTEAFF. Here the CDR3 DNA reads TGTGCCAGCTCACCAGGGTTGGGGGGGATGAACACTGAAGCTTTCTTT.